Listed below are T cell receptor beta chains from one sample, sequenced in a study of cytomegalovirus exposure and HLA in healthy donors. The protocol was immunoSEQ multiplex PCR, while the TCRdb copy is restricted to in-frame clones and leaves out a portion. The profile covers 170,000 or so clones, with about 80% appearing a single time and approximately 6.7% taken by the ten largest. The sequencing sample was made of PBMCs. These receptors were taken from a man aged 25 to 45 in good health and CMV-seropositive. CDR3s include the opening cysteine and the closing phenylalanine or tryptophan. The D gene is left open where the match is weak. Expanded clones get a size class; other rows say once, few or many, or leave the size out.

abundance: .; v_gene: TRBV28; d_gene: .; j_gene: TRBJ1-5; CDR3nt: TGTGCCAGCAGTTTTGCCCCGAGGAATCAGCCCCAGCATTTT; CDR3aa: CASSFAPRNQPQHF
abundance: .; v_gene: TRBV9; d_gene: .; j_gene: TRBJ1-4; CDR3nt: TGTGCCAGCAGCTCCCGGACAGCAACTAATGAAAAACTGTTTTTC; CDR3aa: CASSSRTATNEKLFF
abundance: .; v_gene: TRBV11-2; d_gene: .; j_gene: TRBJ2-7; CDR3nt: TGTGCCAGCAGCCCCACACCCGGGGTTAGGGAGCAGTACTTC; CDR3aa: CASSPTPGVREQYF
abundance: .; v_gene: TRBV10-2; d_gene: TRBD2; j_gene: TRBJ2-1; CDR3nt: TGCGCCAGCTCCCGATTGGGAGGGTGGGAAAATGAGCAGTTCTTC; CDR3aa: CASSRLGGWENEQFF
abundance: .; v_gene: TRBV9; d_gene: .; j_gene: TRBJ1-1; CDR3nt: TGTGCCAGCAGCGTATGGGACACCCTCAGGGGCACTGAAGCTTTCTTT; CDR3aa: CASSVWDTLRGTEAFF
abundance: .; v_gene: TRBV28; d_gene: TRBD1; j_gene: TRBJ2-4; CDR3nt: TGTGCCAGCAGCCCGGACAGGGTGGCCAAAAACATTCAGTACTTC; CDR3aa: CASSPDRVAKNIQYF
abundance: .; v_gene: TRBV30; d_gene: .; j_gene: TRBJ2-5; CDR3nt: TGTGCCTGGACCCGGGGTCAGCAAGAGACCCAGTACTTC; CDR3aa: CAWTRGQQETQYF
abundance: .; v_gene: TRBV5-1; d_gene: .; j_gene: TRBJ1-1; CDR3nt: TGCGCCAGCAGCCGGGACAAGTTGAACACTGAAGCTTTCTTT; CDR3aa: CASSRDKLNTEAFF
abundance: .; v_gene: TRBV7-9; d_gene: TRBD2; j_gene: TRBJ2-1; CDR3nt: TGTGCCAGCAGCTTAGCTCTAGCGGGGGGGCCTCAGTTCTTC; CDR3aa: CASSLALAGGPQFF
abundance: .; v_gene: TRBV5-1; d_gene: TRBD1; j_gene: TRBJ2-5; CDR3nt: TGCGCCAGCAGCTTGGTGGGACAGGAGGAGACCCAGTACTTC; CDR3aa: CASSLVGQEETQYF
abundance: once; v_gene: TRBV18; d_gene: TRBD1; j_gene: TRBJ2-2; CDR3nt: TGTGCCAGCTCGCGACAGGGTGTCGACACCGGGGAGCTGTTTTTT; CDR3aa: CASSRQGVDTGELFF
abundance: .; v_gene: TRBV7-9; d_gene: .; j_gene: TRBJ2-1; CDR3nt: TGTGCCAGCAGCGCGACAGGACCTGAGCAGTTCTTC; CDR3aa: CASSATGPEQFF
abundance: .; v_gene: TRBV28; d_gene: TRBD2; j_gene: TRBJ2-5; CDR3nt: TGTGCCAGCAGACCCTCCGGGACTAGACCCAAGACCCAGTACTTC; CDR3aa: CASRPSGTRPKTQYF
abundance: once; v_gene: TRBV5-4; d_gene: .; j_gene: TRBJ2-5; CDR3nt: TGTGCCAGCAGCTCCCCGCGGCTACAGGGCCGGCAAGAGACCCAGTACTTC; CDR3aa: CASSSPRLQGRQETQYF
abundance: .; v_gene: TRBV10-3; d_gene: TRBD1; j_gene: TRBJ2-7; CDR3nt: TGTGCCATCAGTGCAACGGACAGGCCCTACGAGCAGTACTTC; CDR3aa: CAISATDRPYEQYF
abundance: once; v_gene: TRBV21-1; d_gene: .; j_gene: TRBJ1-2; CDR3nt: TGTGCCAGCAGCAATCCCTATAATGGCTACACCTTC; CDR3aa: CASSNPYNGYTF
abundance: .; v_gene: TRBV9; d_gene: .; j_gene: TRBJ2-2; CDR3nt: TGTGCCAGTTCGATGGGGGGGAACACCGGGGAGCTGTTTTTT; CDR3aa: CASSMGGNTGELFF
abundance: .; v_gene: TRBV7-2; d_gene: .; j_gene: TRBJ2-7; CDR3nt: TGTGCCAGCAGCTATAGGGCAGGGTACGAGCAGTACTTC; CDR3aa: CASSYRAGYEQYF
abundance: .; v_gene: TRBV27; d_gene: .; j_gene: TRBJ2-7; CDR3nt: TGTGCCAGCGGGTTTTCCACCGGGAGCTCCTACGAGCAGTACTTC; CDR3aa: CASGFSTGSSYEQYF
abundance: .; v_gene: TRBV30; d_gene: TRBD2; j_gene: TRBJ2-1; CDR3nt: TGTGCCTGGAGACAATTAGCGGGAGGGAAGAAGGAGGAGCAGTTCTTC; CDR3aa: CAWRQLAGGKKEEQFF
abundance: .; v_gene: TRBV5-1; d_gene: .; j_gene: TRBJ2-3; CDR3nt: TGCGCCAGCAGCGAGGACTACCCTAGCACAGATACGCAGTATTTT; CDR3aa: CASSEDYPSTDTQYF
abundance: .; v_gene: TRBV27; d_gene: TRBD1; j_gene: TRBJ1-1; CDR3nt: TGTGCCAGCAGTCTACAAACAGGGGGCACTGAAGCTTTCTTT; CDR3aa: CASSLQTGGTEAFF
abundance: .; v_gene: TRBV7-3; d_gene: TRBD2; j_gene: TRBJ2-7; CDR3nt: TGTGCCAGCAGCTCGACTAGCGGCTACGAGCAGTACTTC; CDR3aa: CASSSTSGYEQYF
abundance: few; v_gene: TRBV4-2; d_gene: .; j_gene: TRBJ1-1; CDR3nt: TGTGCCAGCAGTCCCTTTGAAGGGGCCGCTGAGGCTTTCTTT; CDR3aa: CASSPFEGAAEAFF
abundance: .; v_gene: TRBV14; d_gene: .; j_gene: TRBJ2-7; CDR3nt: TGTGCCAGCAGCCAAGAAAACCGTTACCTCTCCTACGAGCAGTACTTC; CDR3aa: CASSQENRYLSYEQYF
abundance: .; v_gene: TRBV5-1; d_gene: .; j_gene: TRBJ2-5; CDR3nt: TGCGCCAGCAGCTTTGGTGCGGGGCAAGAGACCCAGTACTTC; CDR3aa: CASSFGAGQETQYF
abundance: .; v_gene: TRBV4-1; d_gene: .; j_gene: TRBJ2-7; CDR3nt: TGCGCCAGCAGCCAAGATCCTCGGGGTGGGTACGAGCAGTACTTC; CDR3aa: CASSQDPRGGYEQYF
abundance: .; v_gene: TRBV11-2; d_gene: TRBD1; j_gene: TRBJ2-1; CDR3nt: TGTGCCAGCACCCTAGGGCAGGGGGCGCGGAATGAGCAGTTCTTC; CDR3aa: CASTLGQGARNEQFF
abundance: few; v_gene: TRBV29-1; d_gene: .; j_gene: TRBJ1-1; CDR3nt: TGCAGCGTTGGTTCGGGACTAAGGGACACTGAAGCTTTCTTT; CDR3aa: CSVGSGLRDTEAFF
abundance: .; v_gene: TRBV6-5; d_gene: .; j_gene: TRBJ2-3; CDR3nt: TGTGCCAGCAGTTCCACCACTTCAGCGGAGACAGATACGCAGTATTTT; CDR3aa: CASSSTTSAETDTQYF
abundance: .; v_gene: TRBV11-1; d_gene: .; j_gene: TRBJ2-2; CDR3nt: TGTGCCAGCAGCTCCAGGGTTTTTAACACCGGGGAGCTGTTTTTT; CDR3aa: CASSSRVFNTGELFF
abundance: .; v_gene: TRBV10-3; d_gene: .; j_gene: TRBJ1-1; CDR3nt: TGTGCCATCAGTGAAGAAAGTCTCTATCTGATATTT; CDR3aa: CAISEESLYLIF
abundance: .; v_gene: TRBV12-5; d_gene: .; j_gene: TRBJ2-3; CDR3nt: TGTGCTAGTGGTCCGGAAGGTGGCGGAGATACGCAGTATTTT; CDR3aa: CASGPEGGGDTQYF
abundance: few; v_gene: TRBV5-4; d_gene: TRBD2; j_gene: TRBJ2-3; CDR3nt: TGTGCCAGCAGCTTAGGACTAGCGGGGGGAAACACAGATACGCAGTATTTT; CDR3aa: CASSLGLAGGNTDTQYF
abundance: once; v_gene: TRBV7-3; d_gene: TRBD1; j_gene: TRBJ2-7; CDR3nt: TGTGCCAGCAGCAAAGACAGGGAGTACGAGCAGTACTTC; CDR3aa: CASSKDREYEQYF
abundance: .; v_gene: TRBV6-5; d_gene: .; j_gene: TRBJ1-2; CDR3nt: TGTGCCAGCAGTTCAGGTGGCTATGGCTACACCTTC; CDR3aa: CASSSGGYGYTF
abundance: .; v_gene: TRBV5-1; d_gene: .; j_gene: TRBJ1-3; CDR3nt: TGCGCCAGCAGCATGCGTCCAGGGGAAAACACCATATATTTT; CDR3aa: CASSMRPGENTIYF
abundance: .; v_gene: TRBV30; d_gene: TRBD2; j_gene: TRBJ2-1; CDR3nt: TGTGCCTGGAGTGCTGCTAGCGGGGGAAACAATGAGCAGTTCTTC; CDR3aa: CAWSAASGGNNEQFF
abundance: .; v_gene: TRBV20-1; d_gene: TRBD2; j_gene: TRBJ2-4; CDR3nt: TGCAGTGCGAGCGGGAGTGGTATTCAGTACTTC; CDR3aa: CSASGSGIQYF
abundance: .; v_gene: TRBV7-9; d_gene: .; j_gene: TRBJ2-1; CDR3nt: TGTTCCAGCAGCTTAGGGGCGACATCTGAGCAGTTCTTC; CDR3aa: CSSSLGATSEQFF
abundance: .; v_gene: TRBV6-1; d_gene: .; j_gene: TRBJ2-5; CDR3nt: TGTGCCAGCAGTGGAAGTGTGCGGATCCAAGAGACCCAGTACTTC; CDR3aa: CASSGSVRIQETQYF
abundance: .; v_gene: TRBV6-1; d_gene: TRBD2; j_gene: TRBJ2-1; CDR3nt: TGTGCCAGCAGTGGCCTAGCGGGAGGAACGGGGAATGAGCAGTTCTTC; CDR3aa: CASSGLAGGTGNEQFF
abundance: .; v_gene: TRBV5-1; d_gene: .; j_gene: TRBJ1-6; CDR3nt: TGCGCCAGCAGCTCCAACAGAGAATCACCCCTCCACTTT; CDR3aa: CASSSNRESPLHF
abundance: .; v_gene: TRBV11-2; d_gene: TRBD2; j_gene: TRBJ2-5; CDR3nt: TGTGCCAGCAGCCTCATAGCGGGAGGGGGGCAAGAGACCCAGTACTTC; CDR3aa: CASSLIAGGGQETQYF
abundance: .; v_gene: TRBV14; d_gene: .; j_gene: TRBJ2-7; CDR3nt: TGTGCTTATTACGAGCAGTACTTC; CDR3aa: CAYYEQYF
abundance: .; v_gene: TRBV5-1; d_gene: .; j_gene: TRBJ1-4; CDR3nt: TGCGCCAGCAGTTCCTCCGGGAGACTTAATGAAAAACTGTTTTTT; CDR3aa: CASSSSGRLNEKLFF
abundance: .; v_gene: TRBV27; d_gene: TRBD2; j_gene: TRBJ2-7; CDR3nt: TGTGCCAGCAGTTTATCTGGGGGGGAGTCCATACACTACGAGCAGTACTTC; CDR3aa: CASSLSGGESIHYEQYF
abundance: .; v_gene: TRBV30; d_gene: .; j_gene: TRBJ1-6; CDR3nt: TGTGCCTGGAACCGGGTCGAGGATTCACCCCTCCACTTT; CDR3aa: CAWNRVEDSPLHF
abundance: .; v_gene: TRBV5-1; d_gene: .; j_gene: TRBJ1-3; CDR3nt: TGCGCCAGCAGCTTGGGAGGGGGAAACACCATATATTTT; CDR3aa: CASSLGGGNTIYF
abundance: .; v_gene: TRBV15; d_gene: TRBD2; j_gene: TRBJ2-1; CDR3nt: TGTGCCACCAGCAGAGATCGTAGCAGCGGGGTCTCCGGGAATGAGCAGTTCTTC; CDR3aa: CATSRDRSSGVSGNEQFF
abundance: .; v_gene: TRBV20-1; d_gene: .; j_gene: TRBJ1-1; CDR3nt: TGCAGTGCTAACTTAGAACGGGGAGCTTTCTTT; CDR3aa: CSANLERGAFF
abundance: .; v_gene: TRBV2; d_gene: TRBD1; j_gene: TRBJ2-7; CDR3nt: TGTGCCAGCAGGCGGGACAGGTCTTACGAGCAGTACTTC; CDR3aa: CASRRDRSYEQYF
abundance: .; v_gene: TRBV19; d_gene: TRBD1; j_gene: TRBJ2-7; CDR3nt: TGTGCCAGTAGCAGGACAGGGTGGGAGCAGTACTTC; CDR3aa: CASSRTGWEQYF
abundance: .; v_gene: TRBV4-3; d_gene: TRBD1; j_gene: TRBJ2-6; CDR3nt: TGCGCCAGCAGCCAAGCCGGACAGGGGGTCTCTGGGGCCAACGTCCTGACTTTC; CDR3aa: CASSQAGQGVSGANVLTF
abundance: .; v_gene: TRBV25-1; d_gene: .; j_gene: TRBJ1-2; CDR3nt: TGTGCCAGCACGGGACATTCTGGCTACACCTTC; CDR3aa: CASTGHSGYTF
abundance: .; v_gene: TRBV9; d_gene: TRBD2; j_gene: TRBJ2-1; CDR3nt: TGTGCCAGCAGCGTAGACCTAGCGGGGGTCAGTGAGCAGTTCTTC; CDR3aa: CASSVDLAGVSEQFF
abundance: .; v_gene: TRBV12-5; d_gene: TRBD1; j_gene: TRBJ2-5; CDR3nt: TGTGCTAGTGCCCCTTCCGGGACAGGGGGCGGGGAGACCCAGTACTTC; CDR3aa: CASAPSGTGGGETQYF
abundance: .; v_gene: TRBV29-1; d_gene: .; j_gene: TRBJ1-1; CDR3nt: TGCAGCGTTGAAGCAGGTTTTACACATTTGAACACTGAAGCTTTCTTT; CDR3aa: CSVEAGFTHLNTEAFF